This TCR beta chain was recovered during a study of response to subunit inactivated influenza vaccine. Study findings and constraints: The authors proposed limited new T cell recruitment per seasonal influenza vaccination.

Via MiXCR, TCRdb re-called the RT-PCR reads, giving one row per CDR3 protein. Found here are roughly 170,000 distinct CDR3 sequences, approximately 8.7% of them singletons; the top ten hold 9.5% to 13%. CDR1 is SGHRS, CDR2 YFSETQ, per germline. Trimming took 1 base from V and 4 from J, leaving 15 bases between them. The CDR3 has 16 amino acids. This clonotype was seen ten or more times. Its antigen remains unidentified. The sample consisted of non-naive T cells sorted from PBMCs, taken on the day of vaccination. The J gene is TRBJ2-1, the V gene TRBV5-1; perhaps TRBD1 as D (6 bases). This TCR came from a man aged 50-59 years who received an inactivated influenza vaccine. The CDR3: CASSLKDKGDYNEQFF. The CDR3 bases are TGCGCCAGCAGCTTGAAGGATAAGGGGGATTACAATGAGCAGTTCTTC.